This T cell receptor (beta chain) originates from a study of blood T cells in healthy people across ages. Study-level results: Conclusively comparing naive with antigen-experienced cells was impossible with unsorted PBMCs.

A second PCR, run for roughly 7 to 11 cycles, used a sample-barcoded 5' primer plus a J-beta primer mix. TCRdb independently ran MiXCR on the 5' RACE reads; one entry per CDR3 protein. Here the sample spans some 1.8 million distinct CDR3 sequences, about two fifths being singletons. Germline V lookup: CDR1 MNHEY, CDR2 SMNVEV (reference sequence). Trimming left V 5 bases short and J 1 base short, with 21 bases between. There are 19 residues in the CDR3. About this clonotype: Its antigen is currently unknown.

This TCR was recovered from a human donor in good health. The chain joins TRBV27 to TRBJ2-6; D is possibly TRBD1 (5 bases). The sequenced material came from blood. CDR3 amino acids: CASSKFGANFLSGANVLTF. For the CDR3, the DNA is TGTGCCAGCAGTAAATTTGGGGCAAACTTCTTATCTGGGGCCAACGTCCTGACTTTC.